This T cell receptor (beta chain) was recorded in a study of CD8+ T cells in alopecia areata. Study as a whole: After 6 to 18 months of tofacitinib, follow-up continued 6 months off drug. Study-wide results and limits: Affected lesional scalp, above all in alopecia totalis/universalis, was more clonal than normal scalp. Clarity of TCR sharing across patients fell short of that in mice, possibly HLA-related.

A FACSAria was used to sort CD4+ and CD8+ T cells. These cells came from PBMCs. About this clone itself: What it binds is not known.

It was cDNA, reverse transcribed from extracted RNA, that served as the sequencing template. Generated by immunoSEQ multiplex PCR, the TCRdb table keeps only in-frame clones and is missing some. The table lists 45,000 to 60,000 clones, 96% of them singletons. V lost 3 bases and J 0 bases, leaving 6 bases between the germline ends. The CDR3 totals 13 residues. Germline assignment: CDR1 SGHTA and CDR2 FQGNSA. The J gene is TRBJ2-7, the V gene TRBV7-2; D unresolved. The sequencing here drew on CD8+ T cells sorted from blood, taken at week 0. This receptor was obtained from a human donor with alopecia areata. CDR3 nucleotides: TGTGCCAGCAGCTTGGGTCCCTCCTACGAGCAGTACTTC. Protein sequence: CASSLGPSYEQYF.